This T cell receptor (beta chain) stems from a study of T-cell reconstitution after alpha-beta-depleted transplantation in children. General observations from the study: It was surviving recipient T cells and thymic progenitors that gave some patients high TCRbeta diversity at day 60. Reports say that about two months after transplant, the alpha-beta T cells came out of several hundred graft clones that had expanded.

In this sample, this clonotype turned up many times. Its antigen is currently unknown. The library targeted TCRbeta and was prepared with unique molecular identifiers. MiXCR, run by TCRdb on the PCR reads, gives a single entry per CDR3 protein. The table includes a few hundred thousand distinct CDR3 sequences, roughly 6.6% detected once. J gave up 5 bases and V 3 bases, and 2 bases lay outside the gene matches. This CDR3 has 14 residues. The germline V gene encodes CDR1 WSHSY and CDR2 SAAADI. The J gene is TRBJ2-2, the V gene TRBV10-2, with 8 positions matching TRBD1. This TCR came from a boy under 10 years old with acute lymphoblastic leukemia, due to receive a stem cell transplant. Sequencing was performed on PBMCs, taken before TCRalphabeta/CD19-depleted stem cell transplant. For the CDR3, the DNA is TGCGCCAGCAGTGAAAACAGGGGGACCGGGGAGCTGTTTTTT. Residues: CASSENRGTGELFF.